This T cell receptor beta chain stems from a study of patients and donors after allogeneic stem cell transplantation. TCRdb analysed the RT-PCR reads with MiXCR anew, one entry per CDR3 protein. The repertoire holds some 880,000 distinct CDR3 sequences, with roughly 17% as singletons. The CDR3 spans 14 residues. Germline loops: CDR1 SQVTM, CDR2 ANQGSEA. After removal of 5 bases from V and 4 bases from J, the junction contained 6 bases not matched to a gene. This sequence was found in a human donor who was either an allogeneic HSCT recipient or a stem cell or donor lymphocyte infusion donor (not recorded which). It is not recorded whose cells these are; they may come from a transplant donor. This chain uses TRBV29-1 with TRBJ2-1, with 9 bases that match TRBD2. Sequencing input: blood, either unsorted or a sorted T cell fraction (not recorded which). This CDR3 is CSVFEREAYNEQFF. CDR3 in DNA: TGCAGCGTTTTTGAGCGGGAGGCTTACAATGAGCAGTTCTTC.